The 31 T cell receptor beta chains below come from one sample, sequenced in a study of blood T cell repertoires in COVID-19. Here immunoSEQ multiplex PCR was the method, and the copy in TCRdb shows in-frame clones only, minus some. The sample includes about 170,000 clones, 83% seen only once; the top ten take over 2%. The sequenced sample consisted of peripheral blood. Receptors originate from a woman of 80 years or more with acute or convalescent COVID-19.

The genes are TRBV7-2 and TRBJ1-6, with 8 bases that match TRBD1. With 5 bases clipped from V and 4 bases from J, the junction kept 4 bases outside the gene matches. CDR3 length equals 15 residues. CDR1 is SGHTA and CDR2 is FQGNSA in the germline V gene. CDR3 in amino acids: CASSERQGYNSPLHF. CDR3 bases: TGTGCCAGCAGCGAACGACAGGGGTATAATTCACCCCTCCACTTT.

The chain recombines TRBV19 with TRBJ2-3; perhaps TRBD1 as D (6 bases). Between the trimmed V and J ends, which lost 6 bases and 2 bases, there was a span of 9 bases. This CDR3 contains 13 residues. Germline CDR1 is LNHDA and CDR2 is SQIVND (reference sequence). CDR3: CASRDRFTDTQYF. CDR3 DNA: TGTGCCAGTAGGGACAGATTCACAGATACGCAGTATTTT.

The J gene is TRBJ1-1, the V gene TRBV29-1; possible D gene TRBD1, 5 bases. The CDR3 contains 13 residues. V lost 2 bases, J lost 1 base, and 8 bases lay in between. Per germline, CDR1 SQVTM and CDR2 ANQGSEA. This CDR3 reads CSVERGANTEAFF. DNA for the CDR3: TGCAGCGTTGAACGTGGGGCGAACACTGAAGCTTTCTTT.

The gene calls are TRBV28 and TRBJ2-1; perhaps TRBD2 as D (7 bases). Trimming removed 1 base from V and 3 bases from J, with 13 bases in between. This CDR3 is 16 amino acids long. Germline CDR1 reads MDHEN; CDR2 reads SYDVKM. The CDR3 coding sequence is TGTGCCAGCAGTTTATTTGGGGGGGCCAACTACAATGAGCAGTTCTTC. Its protein is CASSLFGGANYNEQFF.

The chain couples TRBV6-1 to TRBJ2-7, with 7 bases that match TRBD2. CDR3 length: 15 amino acids. Germline CDR1 MNHNS, CDR2 SASEGT. After removal of 2 bases from V and 3 bases from J, the junction contained 7 bases not matched to a gene. CDR3: CASSETLAAYYEQYF. The CDR3 DNA reads as TGTGCCAGCAGTGAAACTCTAGCGGCATACTACGAGCAGTACTTC.

The chain couples TRBV5-4 to TRBJ2-6; perhaps TRBD2 as D (5 bases). Germline-derived CDR1 and CDR2 are SGHNT and YYREEE (reference sequence). The V gene lost 4 bases and the J gene lost 0 bases, with 11 bases spanning the gap. The CDR3 runs to 16 residues. DNA of the CDR3: TGTGCCAGCAGCCGCACGGAGGACTCTGGGGCCAACGTCCTGACTTTC. It is translated as CASSRTEDSGANVLTF.

This clone has a handful of counts. This sequence joins TRBV5-4 and TRBJ2-3, with TRBD2 as a possible D gene (5 bases). CDR3 size: 15 residues. The germline V gene has CDR1 SGHNT and CDR2 YYREEE (reference sequence). Trimming left V 4 bases short and J 2 bases short, with 14 bases between. The DNA for the CDR3 is TGTGCCAGCAGCCAGAAGTGGGAGTACACAGATACGCAGTATTTT. It translates to CASSQKWEYTDTQYF.

The CDR3 nucleotides are TGTGCCAGCAGCTTACGTGCGGATGAAGCTTTCTTT. Translating it yields CASSLRADEAFF. This chain links TRBV5-6 with TRBJ1-1; D unclear. Germline CDR1 is SGHDT and CDR2 is YYEEEE. The CDR3 is 12 residues long. Trimming took off 2 bases at V and 7 bases at J, with 9 bases between the two ends.

The sample holds many counts of this clone. The chain has TRBV4-1 and TRBJ1-2, with 8 bases matching TRBD1. V lost 4 bases, J lost 4 bases, and 2 bases stayed unmatched. CDR3 size: 13 residues. The germline CDR1 and CDR2 sequences are MGHRA and YSYEKL. The DNA for the CDR3 is TGCGCCAGCAGCCGAGGGACAGGCTATGGCTACACCTTC. Its protein product is CASSRGTGYGYTF.

The rearrangement joins TRBV6-5 to TRBJ1-5, with TRBD1 matching over 10 bases. Germline V gene data show CDR1 as MNHEY and CDR2 as SVGAGI. The V segment lost 5 bases and the J segment 5 bases; nucleotides outside the gene matches: 6. This CDR3 has 15 amino acids. This CDR3 is CASSPRTGGHQPQHF. As DNA, the CDR3 is TGTGCCAGCAGTCCTCGGACAGGGGGGCATCAGCCCCAGCATTTT.

The genes are TRBV10-1 and TRBJ2-7, with D possibly matching TRBD2 (6 bases). The ends were cut back, 11 bases at V and 2 bases at J, with 13 bases in the middle. Germline loops: CDR1 WNHNN, CDR2 SYGVQD (reference sequence). This CDR3 contains 12 residues. CDR3 nucleotide sequence: TGCGCCGGATGGGGAGGTGCCTACGAGCAGTACTTC. Its translation is CAGWGGAYEQYF.

The chain has TRBV27 and TRBJ2-7, with D possibly being TRBD1 (6 bases). The CDR3 is 15 residues long. V lost 1 base, J lost 1 base, and 11 bases lay in between. CDR1 and CDR2 (germline): MNHEY, SMNVEV (reference sequence). CDR3 nucleotides: TGTGCCAGCAGTTTATGGGCAGGGGTTTCCTACGAGCAGTACTTC. It yields the protein CASSLWAGVSYEQYF.

The chain carries TRBV5-6 and TRBJ1-1; the match to TRBD1 covers 7 bases. Germline CDR1 and CDR2: SGHDT and YYEEEE. The CDR3 is 16 residues long. V lost 4 bases and J lost 0; bases outside the gene matches: 9. Written as DNA, the CDR3 is TGTGCCAGCAGCCCCAACACAGGGGCTTTGAACACTGAAGCTTTCTTT. It codes for CASSPNTGALNTEAFF. Full variable domain (remainder filled in from reference TRBV5-6 and TRBJ1-1): DAGVTQSPTHLIKTRGQQVTLRCSPKSGHDTVSWYQQALGQGPQFIFQYYEEEERQRGNFPDRFSGHQFPNYSSELNVNALLLGDSALYLCASSPNTGALNTEAFFGQGTRLTVV.

This clone was seen once. The chain combines TRBV7-2 with TRBJ2-3; a possible D gene is TRBD1 (6 bases). Germline lookup yields CDR1 SGHTA and CDR2 FQGNSA. The V and J ends lost 0 bases and 5 bases respectively, with 6 bases between them. The CDR3 runs 13 residues. The CDR3 is CASSLAGGDTQYF. CDR3 coding DNA: TGTGCCAGCAGCTTAGCAGGGGGAGATACGCAGTATTTT.

This chain uses TRBV12-3 or TRBV12-4 with TRBJ1-1; D might be TRBD1 (6 bases). V lost 8 bases to trimming and J lost 6 bases, with 16 bases between them. The CDR3 runs to 13 residues. The CDR3 bases are TGTGCCAGCTCCCTGGCAGGGGCGCCTGAAGCTTTCTTT. It encodes CASSLAGAPEAFF.

The CDR3 loop reads CASSEVTGVGEKLFF. The DNA of the CDR3 is TGTGCCAGCAGTGAAGTAACAGGGGTGGGTGAAAAACTGTTTTTT. V and J are TRBV6-1 and TRBJ1-4; 7 positions agree with TRBD1. V dropped 1 base and J dropped 7; count of bases not matched to a gene: 6. The length of the CDR3 is 15 residues. CDR1 is MNHNS, CDR2 SASEGT, per germline.

This clone was counted a few times. The chain recombines TRBV5-1 with TRBJ1-1; D is possibly TRBD1 (6 bases). Germline V CDR1 and CDR2: SGHRS, YFSETQ. The CDR3 is 15 residues long. V was shortened by 5 bases and J by 0 bases, with 14 bases between the two germline ends. The CDR3 nucleotides are TGCGCCAGCAGGCAGGGGCTAGTCATGAACACTGAAGCTTTCTTT. It yields the protein CASRQGLVMNTEAFF.

This chain links TRBV5-1 with TRBJ2-7; 10 nucleotides line up with TRBD1. The CDR3 has 19 amino acids. V shed 4 bases and J 2 bases; nucleotides not matched to a gene: 18. The germline CDR1 and CDR2 sequences are SGHRS and YFSETQ. CDR3 region: CASSRETGGASPSAYEQYF. The CDR3 nucleotides read TGCGCCAGCAGCAGAGAGACAGGGGGCGCGTCCCCCAGCGCCTACGAGCAGTACTTC.

The chain recombines TRBV12-3 or TRBV12-4 with TRBJ2-5; 9 positions match TRBD1. The CDR3 runs 13 residues. V was pared by 6 bases and J by 5 bases, with 4 bases of the junction left unmatched. The CDR3 sequence: CASSPTGGETQYF. Written as DNA, the CDR3 is TGTGCCAGCAGCCCGACAGGGGGGGAGACCCAGTACTTC.

The CDR3 reads CASRLAGAQETQYF. The DNA for the CDR3 is TGTGCCAGCAGACTAGCGGGGGCCCAAGAGACCCAGTACTTC. The rearrangement joins TRBV6-5 to TRBJ2-5; TRBD2 agrees at 11 bases. The CDR3 length is 14 residues. V was clipped by 6 bases and J by 1 base; unmatched bases: 1. The V gene's germline CDR1 is MNHEY and CDR2 SVGAGI.

V usage is TRBV6-1 and J usage is TRBJ2-1; 9 bases align to TRBD2. Germline values: CDR1 MNHNS, CDR2 SASEGT. The CDR3 totals 16 residues. J lost 10 bases, V lost 3 bases, and 13 bases had no gene match. The CDR3 DNA follows: TGTGCCAGCAGTGAGATTATCGGGGTAGCGGGAGAAGAGCAGTTCTTC. This translates into CASSEIIGVAGEEQFF.

This clone was observed once. This chain joins TRBV25-1 and TRBJ1-6; the match to TRBD1 covers 7 bases. Germline values: CDR1 MGHDK, CDR2 SYGVNS. The CDR3 totals 14 residues. V trimming: 7 bases; J trimming: 7 bases; junction bases outside the gene matches: 7. In DNA form, the CDR3 reads TGTGCCAGCACCAAGACAGGGACAAATTCACCCCTCCACTTT. It is translated as CASTKTGTNSPLHF.

The rearrangement links TRBV9 to TRBJ2-5; 7 bases align to TRBD2. CDR1 SGDLS and CDR2 YYNGEE come from the germline V gene. This CDR3 has 16 residues. J was trimmed by 1 base and V by 1 base; bases with no gene match: 7. CDR3 bases: TGTGCCAGCAGCGTATTGGCTAGCGGCCTCCAAGAGACCCAGTACTTC. Translation: CASSVLASGLQETQYF.

The chain combines TRBV29-1 with TRBJ1-2; 9 nucleotides match TRBD1. Germline V CDR1 and CDR2: SQVTM, ANQGSEA. The CDR3 loop spans 14 amino acids. Trimming removed 1 base from V and 4 bases from J; junction bases left unmatched: 4. The DNA of the CDR3 is TGCAGCGTTGAAGCTGGGACAGGGTTCTATGGCTACACCTTC. Translation: CSVEAGTGFYGYTF. Variable domain in full (rest from reference TRBV29-1 and TRBJ1-2): SAVISQKPSRDICQRGTSLTIQCQVDSQVTMMFWYRQQPGQSLTLIATANQGSEATYESGFVIDKFPISRPNLTFSTLTVSNMSPEDSSIYLCSVEAGTGFYGYTFGSGTRLTVV.

The V gene is TRBV7-2, the J gene TRBJ1-1, with 8 bases fitting TRBD1. This CDR3 spans 15 amino acids. Germline assignment: CDR1 SGHTA and CDR2 FQGNSA. Trimming at V came to 8 bases and at J to 0 bases, leaving 8 bases not matched to a gene. CDR3 loop: CASRDPGGMNTEAFF. The DNA for the CDR3 is TGTGCCAGCCGCGATCCAGGGGGCATGAACACTGAAGCTTTCTTT.

The rearrangement joins TRBV11-2 to TRBJ2-4, with 7 bases lining up with TRBD1. V shed 2 bases and J 3 bases; nucleotides not matched to a gene: 4. Germline CDR1 is SGHAT and CDR2 is FQNNGV. The CDR3 is 15 amino acids. The CDR3 loop reads CASSLTRDSKNIQYF. CDR3 bases: TGTGCCAGCAGCTTAACAAGGGACAGCAAAAACATTCAGTACTTC. The whole variable domain, filled in from reference TRBV11-2 and TRBJ2-4, reads EAGVAQSPRYKIIEKRQSVAFWCNPISGHATLYWYQQILGQGPKLLIQFQNNGVVDDSQLPKDRFSAERLKGVDSTLKIQPAKLEDSAVYLCASSLTRDSKNIQYFGAGTRLSVL.

The sample holds one count of this clone. The chain carries TRBV18 and TRBJ2-3; 7 bases map to TRBD1. The CDR3 spans 15 residues. From germline, CDR1 is KGHSH and CDR2 LQKENI. V lost 4 bases, J lost 0 bases, and 4 bases stayed unmatched. This CDR3 reads CASSHRGHSTDTQYF. CDR3 sequence (DNA): TGTGCCAGCTCACACAGGGGACATAGCACAGATACGCAGTATTTT. The complete variable domain, with remaining parts taken from reference TRBV18 and TRBJ2-3, reads NAGVMQNPRHLVRRRGQEARLRCSPMKGHSHVYWYRQLPEEGLKFMVYLQKENIIDESGMPKERFSAEFPKEGPSILRIQQVVRGDSAAYFCASSHRGHSTDTQYFGPGTRLTVL.

The V gene is TRBV30, the J gene TRBJ2-7; a possible D gene is TRBD2 (5 bases). The length of the CDR3 is 12 residues. The germline V gene encodes CDR1 GTSNPN and CDR2 SVGIG (reference sequence). V was cut by 0 bases and J by 9 bases, with 12 bases left in between. The DNA of the CDR3 is TGTGCCTGGAGTGTAGGCGGGCAATGGCAGTACTTC. Encoded protein: CAWSVGGQWQYF.

The rearrangement uses TRBV28 and TRBJ1-3, with D possibly TRBD1 on 5 matching bases. CDR1 and CDR2 (germline): MDHEN, SYDVKM. V shed 5 bases and J shed 1 base, with 9 bases lying between them. The CDR3 length is 14 residues. CDR3 in DNA: TGTGCCAGCAGTACCAGGGTATCTGGAAACACCATATATTTT. This sequence encodes CASSTRVSGNTIYF.

The rearrangement joins TRBV5-1 to TRBJ2-3, with 8 bases fitting TRBD1. CDR3 length: 16 residues. Germline loops: CDR1 SGHRS, CDR2 YFSETQ. V lost 4 bases, J lost 0 bases, and 7 bases stayed unmatched. The CDR3 sequence is CASSPLGQGSTDTQYF. DNA of the CDR3: TGCGCCAGCAGCCCCTTAGGACAGGGTAGCACAGATACGCAGTATTTT.

This clone was detected a few times. This sequence joins TRBV9 and TRBJ1-4, with 9 bases that match TRBD1. J lost 5 bases, V lost 1 base, and 6 bases had no gene match. The CDR3 totals 16 residues. Germline V gene data show CDR1 as SGDLS and CDR2 as YYNGEE. This CDR3 reads CASSVTSGQGNEKLFF. The CDR3 DNA reads as TGTGCCAGCAGCGTAACCTCGGGACAGGGAAATGAAAAACTGTTTTTT.